A selection of T cell receptor beta chains follows, all from one sample in a study of early T cells in non-severe SARS-CoV-2 infection. One entry per CDR3 protein, called by TCRdb with MiXCR from the 5' RACE reads. The sample lists tens of thousands of distinct CDR3 sequences; around 4.5% were seen once. Sequenced: whole blood. Every receptor here comes from an adult who was a healthcare worker with PCR-confirmed SARS-CoV-2 infection or an uninfected control (not recorded which). Both conserved end residues are part of each CDR3. Fields, in order: V gene, CDR3 protein.

TRBV7-2,CASSLALAGSTDTQYF
TRBV5-1,CASSLMPSGGSYNEQFF
TRBV30,CAWTRTRRGYTF
TRBV19,CASSIGTSYNEQFF
TRBV12-3/TRBV12-4,CASTPQGLGQNSPLHF
TRBV12-3/TRBV12-4,CASSLEGSSNQPQHF
TRBV12-3/TRBV12-4,CASSGQGRFAQNTQYF
TRBV20-1,CSNFQGYYGYTF
TRBV7-2,CASSVDRTPNQPQHF
TRBV9,CASSLSGSVNGELFF
TRBV5-1,CASSLEGPNYGYTF
TRBV7-9,CASSLSTGEGQGKLFF
TRBV4-3,CASSQDRVLAEETQYF
TRBV29-1,CSVAGGLGYGYTF
TRBV28,CASSSLPENSPLHF
TRBV4-2,CASSQEMGVGTEAFF
TRBV28,CASRTRKWGRLTEAFF
TRBV7-2,CASSLGGDLFF
TRBV5-1,CASSLRREETQYF
TRBV7-8,CASSLARLWGRDLSETQYF
TRBV5-1,CASSLETRPGNEQFF
TRBV12-3/TRBV12-4,CASSFIAGAANIQYF
TRBV7-9,CASSFGGNANVLTF
TRBV7-2,CASSLRAISSYNSPLHF
TRBV20-1,CSALGNTGELFF